Listed below are T cell receptor beta chains from one sample, sequenced in a study of Graves' ophthalmopathy and Graves' hyperthyroidism. TCRdb re-called the multiplex PCR reads through MiXCR, storing one row per CDR3 protein. The sample yields about 600,000 distinct CDR3 sequences, 39% seen once. Sequencing input: peripheral blood or thyroid tissue (not recorded which). These receptors were collected from an adult man with Graves' hyperthyroidism. Both conserved end residues are part of each CDR3. D genes are given only for firm matches. Some rows mark clone size as missing; the rest say once, few, many or name a class of expanded clone.

>TRBV7-3|TRBD1|TRBJ1-2|.
CASSLGQKEYGYTF
TGCGCCAGCAGCTTGGGACAGAAAGAATATGGCTACACCTTC
>TRBV4-1|TRBD1|TRBJ2-6|.
CASSQTTGTGVSGANVLTF
TGCGCCAGCAGCCAAACAACCGGGACAGGAGTCTCTGGGGCCAACGTCCTGACTTTC
>TRBV2|.|TRBJ1-1|many
CASKLKNPEAFF
TGTGCCAGCAAACTAAAAAACCCTGAAGCTTTCTTT
>TRBV7-9|.|TRBJ2-1|.
CASSPRAGERNEQFF
TGTGCCAGCAGCCCCAGGGCAGGGGAACGCAATGAGCAGTTCTTC
>TRBV9|.|TRBJ2-7|.
CASSVMGDYEQYF
TGTGCCAGCAGCGTAATGGGTGACTACGAGCAGTACTTC
>TRBV29-1|.|TRBJ2-5|once
CSETTRFNEQYF
TGCAGCGAGACAACTAGGTTCAATGAGCAGTACTTC
>TRBV2|.|TRBJ2-1|.
CASSDRDEQFF
TGTGCCAGCAGTGACAGGGATGAGCAGTTCTTC
>TRBV14|.|TRBJ2-7|many
CASSQKGQPDSYEQYF
TGTGCCAGCAGCCAAAAGGGCCAACCCGACTCCTACGAGCAGTACTTC
>TRBV24-1|TRBD2|TRBJ2-5|.
CATSDWSSGIQETQYF
TGTGCCACCAGTGATTGGTCGAGCGGGATCCAAGAGACCCAGTACTTC
>TRBV10-3|.|TRBJ1-1|few
CATLHGTVLNTEAFF
TGTGCCACCCTACATGGGACGGTCTTGAACACTGAAGCTTTCTTT
>TRBV2|.|TRBJ2-7|many
CASRADYPLMDEQYF
TGTGCCAGCAGGGCGGACTACCCCCTGATGGACGAGCAGTACTTC
>TRBV4-1|TRBD2|TRBJ2-7|few
CASGTSGGGAYEQYF
TGCGCCAGCGGAACATCTGGCGGGGGGGCCTACGAGCAGTACTTC
>TRBV5-4|TRBD1|TRBJ1-6|many
CASSFEGARNSPLHF
TGTGCCAGCAGCTTCGAGGGGGCTCGAAATTCACCCCTCCACTTT
>TRBV2|.|TRBJ2-7|.
CARARQFYEQYF
TGTGCTAGAGCGAGACAGTTCTACGAGCAGTACTTC
>TRBV19|.|TRBJ1-1|many
CASSSTGFTEAFF
TGTGCCAGTAGTAGCACAGGGTTCACTGAAGCTTTCTTT
>TRBV28|TRBD1|TRBJ1-2|.
CASGRDSYGYTF
TGTGCCAGCGGCCGGGACAGCTATGGCTACACCTTC
>TRBV10-3|.|TRBJ2-7|many
CAIRQGLLYEQYF
TGTGCCATCAGGCAGGGGTTACTGTACGAGCAGTACTTC
>TRBV20-1|TRBD1|TRBJ2-7|.
CSALPGTVSYEQYF
TGCAGTGCCCTGCCCGGGACAGTTTCCTACGAGCAGTACTTC
>TRBV15|TRBD1|TRBJ2-3|.
CATSRDGQVTDTQYF
TGTGCCACCAGCAGAGACGGACAGGTCACAGATACGCAGTATTTT
>TRBV10-3|.|TRBJ1-1|.
CAISESFPDTEAFF
TGTGCCATCAGTGAGTCCTTCCCGGACACTGAAGCTTTCTTT
>TRBV11-2|TRBD1|TRBJ2-5|many
CASSFAQGIQETQYF
TGTGCCAGCAGCTTCGCACAGGGGATCCAAGAGACCCAGTACTTC
>TRBV20-1|.|TRBJ2-1|.
CSASGLDGEQFF
TGCAGTGCTAGTGGGCTAGATGGTGAGCAGTTCTTC
>TRBV7-2|.|TRBJ2-7|.
CASSLVGGGAFYEQYF
TGTGCCAGCAGCTTAGTGGGGGGGGGGGCCTTCTACGAGCAGTACTTC